Following are 14 T cell receptor beta chains from one sample sequenced in a study of neurological immune-mediated disorders. Sample time point: longitudinal time-point 3. TCRdb itself ran the 5' RACE reads through MiXCR, one entry per CDR3 protein. The sample has some 80,000 distinct CDR3 sequences; 3.5% to 4.5% are singletons. The specimen sequenced was PBMCs. The receptor set was obtained from a woman aged 55-70 years with multiple sclerosis.

This clonotype was counted ten times or more. The V call is TRBV5-1, the J call TRBJ2-2; TRBD2 matches 10 bases. V was clipped by 0 bases and J by 2 bases; unmatched bases: 1. Germline CDR1 is SGHRS and CDR2 is YFSETQ. This CDR3 is 16 amino acids long. The DNA of the CDR3 is TGCGCCAGCAGCTTGGCTAGCGGGGGAAACACCGGGGAGCTGTTTTTT. Protein: CASSLASGGNTGELFF.

Many counts were recorded for this clonotype. This chain joins TRBV5-1 and TRBJ2-1; tentative D call: TRBD2 (6 bases). Germline CDR1 and CDR2: SGHRS and YFSETQ. This CDR3 contains 15 residues. V was pared by 2 bases and J by 2 bases, with 11 bases between. The CDR3 sequence: CASSFLAETYNEQFF. The CDR3 DNA reads TGCGCCAGCAGCTTTTTAGCGGAAACCTACAATGAGCAGTTCTTC.

In its sample, this clonotype was seen many times. This rearrangement joins TRBV5-1 to TRBJ1-3; D call uncertain. The CDR3 is made up of 14 amino acids. V was clipped by 7 bases and J by 4 bases, with 15 bases between them. CDR1 and CDR2 (germline): SGHRS, YFSETQ. The CDR3 nucleotides read TGCGCCAGCGGGGTCTCGGTATCCGGAAACACCATATATTTT. It codes for CASGVSVSGNTIYF.

The gene calls are TRBV3-1 and TRBJ2-1; 8 nucleotides line up with TRBD2. V gave up 2 bases and J gave up 6 bases; unmatched junction bases: 6. Germline V gives CDR1 LGHDT, CDR2 YNNKEL (reference sequence). This CDR3 comprises 15 residues. In DNA, the CDR3 is TGTGCCAGCAGCCAACTACTAGCGGCGACCAATGAGCAGTTCTTC. This translates into CASSQLLAATNEQFF.

This clonotype was observed at least ten times. The rearrangement joins TRBV9 to TRBJ1-6; D call uncertain. The V end was cut by 3 bases, the J end by 0 bases, with 10 bases between. This CDR3 comprises 16 residues. Germline V gives CDR1 SGDLS, CDR2 YYNGEE. This CDR3 reads CASSEALRSYNSPLHF. The DNA of the CDR3 is TGTGCCAGCAGCGAAGCCCTTCGCTCCTATAATTCACCCCTCCACTTT.

This clonotype was counted ten times or more. CDR3 sequence (DNA): TGTGCCAGCAGCCAAGGCCTAGCGGGGGCTCTCGGTACGCAGTATTTT. Translating gives CASSQGLAGALGTQYF. The chain combines TRBV3-1 with TRBJ2-3; 10 bases line up with TRBD2. In germline, CDR1 is LGHDT, CDR2 YNNKEL (reference sequence). V dropped 1 base and J dropped 8; count of bases not matched to a gene: 9. This CDR3 is built from 16 residues.

Many counts were recorded for this clonotype. The V and J genes are TRBV20-1 and TRBJ2-7; D is possibly TRBD1 (6 bases). The CDR3 totals 14 residues. V lost 6 bases and J 1 base, leaving 16 bases between the germline ends. Germline CDR1 reads DFQATT; CDR2 reads SNEGSKA (reference sequence). The CDR3 region has the DNA TGCAGTGCCCTACGACCGACAGGATCCTACGAGCAGTACTTC. Protein sequence: CSALRPTGSYEQYF.

This clonotype was counted at least ten times. V and J are TRBV4-1 and TRBJ1-6; D possibly corresponds to TRBD1 (6 bases). The germline V gene has CDR1 MGHRA and CDR2 YSYEKL. V was pared by 2 bases and J by 7 bases, with 9 bases between. This CDR3 comprises 14 residues. The CDR3: CASSQSGGNSPLHF. The CDR3, as DNA: TGCGCCAGCAGCCAATCCGGGGGCAATTCACCCCTCCACTTT.

This clonotype was picked up many times. This chain links TRBV5-1 with TRBJ1-2; no firm D call. Between the trimmed V and J ends, which lost 7 bases and 1 base, there was a span of 5 bases. Germline V gives CDR1 SGHRS, CDR2 YFSETQ. This CDR3 comprises 11 residues. The CDR3 loop reads CASGLNYGYTF. The DNA for the CDR3 is TGCGCCAGCGGTCTTAACTATGGCTACACCTTC.

The table lists this clonotype with many counts. The rearrangement uses TRBV6-5 and TRBJ1-3; D is unresolved. CDR1 MNHEY and CDR2 SVGAGI come from the germline V gene. The CDR3 is made up of 17 amino acids. The V and J ends lost 0 bases and 0 bases respectively, with 12 bases between them. CDR3 sequence: CASSYSRDLRSGNTIYF. The CDR3 bases are TGTGCCAGCAGTTACTCCCGGGATCTACGCTCTGGAAACACCATATATTTT.

This clonotype was found many times. The CDR3, as DNA: TGTGCCAGCAGTTCAGGGACGGCGAACACTGAAGCTTTCTTT. Translated: CASSSGTANTEAFF. The rearrangement links TRBV6-4 to TRBJ1-1; D is perhaps TRBD1 (5 bases). V lost 5 bases to trimming and J lost 1 base, with 11 bases between them. Germline values: CDR1 MRHNA, CDR2 SNTAGT. The CDR3 extends over 14 amino acids.

The table lists this clonotype with many counts. The chain uses TRBV5-1 and TRBJ2-3, with 10 bases aligning to TRBD2. The CDR3 length is 14 residues. CDR1 and CDR2 (germline): SGHRS, YFSETQ. V lost 7 bases, J lost 5 bases, and 7 bases stayed unmatched. The CDR3 DNA reads as TGCGCCAGCGGGGGGACTAGCGAGCGAGATACGCAGTATTTT. Translating gives CASGGTSERDTQYF.

The table lists this clonotype with many counts. V usage is TRBV5-1 and J usage is TRBJ1-4; D ambiguous. V lost 4 bases to trimming and J lost 0 bases, with 10 bases between them. This CDR3 is built from 15 residues. Germline V gives CDR1 SGHRS, CDR2 YFSETQ. CDR3 nucleotides: TGCGCCAGCAGCACCGGACCTGCAACTAATGAAAAACTGTTTTTT. Translation: CASSTGPATNEKLFF.

This clonotype was counted at least ten times. V gene TRBV7-9 combines with J gene TRBJ2-2, with a possible D match to TRBD2 (6 bases). CDR1 SEHNR and CDR2 FQNEAQ come from the germline V gene (reference sequence). This CDR3 region has 20 residues. V dropped 5 bases and J dropped 4 bases, with 29 bases sitting between them. CDR3 bases: TGTGCCAGCAGCGCCCTGACGAGCTTCCGACTGTCGGGACTCACCGGGGAGCTGTTTTTT. This gives the protein CASSALTSFRLSGLTGELFF.